This T cell receptor (beta chain) was sequenced for a study of Ad26.COV2.S vaccination and SARS-CoV-2 variants. Study-wide background: Recipients of Ad26.COV2.S got it intramuscularly, once or twice 56 days apart.

This clone was detected a few times. J was trimmed by 2 bases and V by 0 bases; bases with no gene match: 3. Germline lookup yields CDR1 SGDLS and CDR2 YYNGEE. CDR3 size: 15 residues. The repertoire was sequenced with immunoSEQ multiplex PCR; TCRdb's copy has only in-frame clones and lacks some. The sample includes about 440,000 clones, roughly 91% of them seen just once. As for treatment: around 19 received Ad26.COV2.S at low or high dose, single or two shots; five or six received placebo; per-sample allocation not given. Samples analyzed were those drawn on day 63 after the first vaccine or placebo injection.

The input for sequencing was peripheral blood, taken in a trial of Ad26.COV2.S vaccine versus placebo. This sequence originates from a person aged 18-60 years who received the Ad26.COV2.S COVID-19 vaccine or a placebo. V gene TRBV9 combines with J gene TRBJ2-7; 9 bases are a match to TRBD1. The CDR3 coding sequence is TGTGCCAGCAGCGTAGGACAGGGGGGTGCCTACGAGCAGTACTTC. It encodes CASSVGQGGAYEQYF.